What follows describes a single T cell receptor (beta chain). The germline CDR1 and CDR2 sequences are MNHEY and SMNVEV (reference sequence). The CDR3 is 13 amino acids. V lost 2 bases, J lost 1 base, and 5 bases lay in between. The data are from a study of blood T cell repertoires in COVID-19. Whole-study context: Researchers got acute and convalescent COVID-19 samples from the United States, Italy and Spain.

Authors' analysis steps: Using reference gene primer amplification, nucleated cell counts were estimated. Data came from immunoSEQ multiplex PCR; TCRdb stores just in-frame clones and leaves some out. V, J and clone size derive from that table, while D and trimming were established from the DNA sequence. The sample has under 20,000 clones; around 92% are singletons. Sequenced material: peripheral blood. The J gene is TRBJ1-1, the V gene TRBV27; D unclear. This TCR derives from a human donor in a cohort sampled during active COVID-19. The chain's CDR3 is CASSLGKNTEAFF. CDR3 bases: TGTGCCAGCAGTTTAGGCAAGAACACTGAAGCTTTCTTT.